This section outlines one TCR beta chain sequence together with its context. Sequencing was performed with immunoSEQ multiplex PCR; in TCRdb, only in-frame clones are kept and a portion is missing. The profile shows some 460,000 clones, about 85% of them singletons. The data were taken from a study of blood T cell repertoires in COVID-19. The CDR3 has 14 residues. Germline V gene data show CDR1 as WNHNN and CDR2 as SYGVQD (reference sequence). V gave up 2 bases and J gave up 3 bases; unmatched junction bases: 1. This chain connects TRBV10-1 to TRBJ2-3; the match to TRBD2 covers 8 bases. Sequences were obtained from PBMCs or T cells enriched from blood (not recorded which). This TCR derives from a woman in her late teens or twenties with acute COVID-19. The CDR3 DNA reads TGCGCCAGCAGTGAGATAGCGGGGACAGATACGCAGTATTTT. Protein sequence: CASSEIAGTDTQYF.